A single sample is the source of the 25 T cell receptor beta chains below, sequenced in a study of graft-versus-host responses after intestinal transplantation (TCRdb year 2021). Library generation was performed with the immunoSEQ multiplex PCR assay. This is the immuneACCESS table as TCRdb keeps it, with only in-frame sequences that have V and J called. A part of the clones is gone; compared with another copy, unresolved V genes explain less than half, and the rest is unexplained. This sample lists fewer than 90,000 clones; less than 95% were detected once. The ten top clones hold roughly 0.18% of the sample. Antigens of these TCRs are unknown. The time point tag for this specimen amounts to: cells obtained before transplantation from donor or recipient. The source was unstimulated CD4+ T cells sorted from spleen or lymph node cells, collected before transplant. These receptors originate from a human donor who was the organ donor for an intestinal transplant.

Concerning this clone itself: The CDR3 ends on some other residue instead of the conserved phenylalanine or tryptophan, so this is likely a read error. No DNA is shown, since the ends of the CDR3 on it are uncertain; the CDR3 is the one TCRdb lists. This chain links TRBV12-5 with TRBJ1-2; the table gives TRBD1 as D, unverified against the DNA. CDR1 is LGHNT, CDR2 FRNRAP, per germline. A total of 11 residues make up the CDR3, ends included. The chain's CDR3 is CASGLVLKARL.

This sequence joins TRBV27 and TRBJ1-3, with TRBD1 as a possible D gene (5 bases). The V end lost 0 bases, the J end lost 2 bases, and 11 bases lay between the germline ends. CDR1 and CDR2 (germline): MNHEY, SMNVEV (reference sequence). This CDR3 contains 16 residues. The CDR3 DNA follows: TGTGCCAGCAGTTTATCGTTGAGGGGTCCTGGAAACACCATATATTTT. It is translated as CASSLSLRGPGNTIYF.

CDR3 region: CASSPKKHPTGELFF. The CDR3, as DNA: TGTGCCAGCTCACCTAAAAAACATCCAACCGGGGAGCTGTTTTTT. The genes are TRBV18 and TRBJ2-2; D gene ambiguous. Germline loops: CDR1 KGHSH, CDR2 LQKENI. The CDR3 contains 15 residues. Trimming removed 3 bases at V and 5 bases at J, with 13 bases between.

This clone was seen only once. The CDR3 nucleotides are TGCGCCAGCAGCTTGGCCCGGGGGGAGACCCAGTACTTC. Translation gives CASSLARGETQYF. This chain uses TRBV5-1 with TRBJ2-5; D is perhaps TRBD2 (6 bases). The V and J ends lost 0 bases and 5 bases respectively, with 8 bases between them. The CDR3 is 13 amino acids. CDR1 and CDR2 from the germline V gene are SGHRS and YFSETQ.

This clone appeared once. The chain joins TRBV10-3 to TRBJ2-7; TRBD2 matches 10 bases. CDR1 and CDR2 from the germline V gene are ENHRY and SYGVKD. This CDR3 comprises 14 residues. Unmatched junction bases numbered 4, after V lost 7 bases and J lost 1 base. The CDR3 loop is CAITSSGGSYEQYF. Here the CDR3 DNA reads TGTGCCATCACTTCTAGCGGGGGTTCCTACGAGCAGTACTTC.

The rearrangement joins TRBV30 to TRBJ2-3, with 11 nucleotides matching TRBD2. The CDR3 contains 14 residues. The J segment lost 4 bases and the V segment lost 8 bases, leaving 8 bases of the junction unmatched. The germline V gene encodes CDR1 GTSNPN and CDR2 SVGIG (reference sequence). CDR3 coding DNA: TGTGCCCAAAAAGGACTAGCGGGCTCAGATACGCAGTATTTT. Translating gives CAQKGLAGSDTQYF.

The chain is built from TRBV6-1 and TRBJ1-2; 7 nucleotides match TRBD1. With 3 bases clipped from V and 5 bases from J, the junction kept 9 bases outside the gene matches. Germline V gene lookup returns CDR1 MNHNS and CDR2 SASEGT. The CDR3 covers 15 residues. Here the CDR3 reads CASSDYRGGSYGYTF. The CDR3 coding sequence is TGTGCCAGCAGTGATTACAGGGGAGGGTCGTATGGCTACACCTTC.

J is TRBJ2-1 and V is TRBV4-1; D call uncertain. The CDR3 is 17 residues long. V lost 3 bases, J lost 1 base, and 16 bases lay in between. CDR1 and CDR2 (germline): MGHRA, YSYEKL. CDR3 region: CASSQLRYGPSYNEQFF. CDR3 nucleotide sequence: TGCGCCAGCAGCCAGCTACGATACGGGCCATCCTACAATGAGCAGTTCTTC.

The CDR3 DNA reads as TGTGCCAGCAGCTTAGAGGGGGGCTACAATGAGCAGTTCTTC. Translating it yields CASSLEGGYNEQFF. This rearrangement joins TRBV7-9 to TRBJ2-1, with D perhaps being TRBD1 or TRBD2 (6 bases each). This CDR3 has 14 residues. From germline, CDR1 is SEHNR and CDR2 FQNEAQ (reference sequence). V was clipped by 1 base and J by 3 bases, with 7 bases between them.

The genes are TRBV19 and TRBJ2-7; D remains unclear. Germline CDR1 reads LNHDA; CDR2 reads SQIVND (reference sequence). The length of the CDR3 is 15 residues. V was trimmed by 6 bases and J by 1 base, leaving 16 bases between them. CDR3 residues: CASSLKSGFSYEQYF. The CDR3 DNA is TGTGCCAGTAGCCTAAAGTCAGGTTTTTCCTACGAGCAGTACTTC.

As to this clone: Germline and junction disagree at one end, which may indicate a read error. This chain links TRBV5-6 with TRBJ2-3, with D possibly called TRBD1 or TRBD2 (6 bases each). Per germline, CDR1 SGHDT and CDR2 YYEEEE. The CDR3 is made up of 15 amino acids. CDR3 sequence (DNA): TGTGCCAGCAGCTTGGCCGGGGGCCGCACAGATATGCAGTATTTT. It is translated as CASSLAGGRTDMQYF. Using reference TRBV5-6 and TRBJ2-3 for the parts outside the CDR3, the full variable domain is DAGVTQSPTHLIKTRGQQVTLRCSPKSGHDTVSWYQQALGQGPQFIFQYYEEEERQRGNFPDRFSGHQFPNYSSELNVNALLLGDSALYLCASSLAGGRTDMQYFGPGTRLTVL.

This clone was detected only once. The chain links TRBV19 to TRBJ1-6; tentatively, D is TRBD1 (5 bases). This CDR3 has 15 residues. CDR1 and CDR2 (germline): LNHDA, SQIVND (reference sequence). V was pared by 5 bases and J by 6 bases, with 14 bases between. The CDR3 DNA reads TGTGCCAGTAGTCGGGAGAAGGGGATTAATTCACCCCTCCACTTT. Its protein is CASSREKGINSPLHF.

This rearrangement joins TRBV6-1 to TRBJ2-7; TRBD1 aligns across 8 bases. Per the germline V gene, CDR1 is MNHNS and CDR2 is SASEGT. V was pared by 7 bases and J by 6 bases, with 14 bases of the junction left unmatched. The CDR3 consists of 15 residues. CDR3 amino acids: CASTPLRGQAVEQYF. Here the CDR3 DNA reads TGTGCCAGCACCCCCCTGAGGGGACAGGCTGTCGAGCAGTACTTC.

The gene calls are TRBV7-2 and TRBJ1-4; D uncertain. The germline V and J ends were trimmed by 2 bases and 10 bases, with 20 bases remaining between them. Germline V gene data show CDR1 as SGHTA and CDR2 as FQGNSA. CDR3 length equals 16 residues. The CDR3 DNA follows: TGTGCCAGCAGCTTATCGGTCATCTTGGGGAACGGAAAACTGTTTTTT. This sequence encodes CASSLSVILGNGKLFF.

The chain carries TRBV11-3 and TRBJ2-1; TRBD2 aligns across 13 bases. The CDR3 is 18 residues long. Germline trimming cut 4 bases from V and 9 bases from J; bases unmatched to any gene: 15. From germline, CDR1 is SGHNT and CDR2 YENEEA. CDR3 DNA sequence: TGTGCCAGCAGCTCTGGACTAGCGGGGGAACTATGGATCTGTGAGCAGTTCTTC. Translated: CASSSGLAGELWICEQFF.

The rearrangement uses TRBV6-1 and TRBJ1-1; a possible D gene is TRBD1 (6 bases). The V gene's germline CDR1 is MNHNS and CDR2 SASEGT. Trimming cost V 5 bases and J 9 bases, with 13 bases left between them. This CDR3 has 12 amino acids. Here the CDR3 DNA reads TGTGCCAGCAGTAGGGACACACTGAAAGCTTTCTTT. As protein: CASSRDTLKAFF.

This chain's CDR3 is CASRGNRGSNQPQHF. As DNA, the CDR3 is TGTGCCAGCAGGGGGAACAGGGGAAGCAATCAGCCCCAGCATTTT. This rearrangement joins TRBV27 to TRBJ1-5; 7 bases line up with TRBD1. Trimming cost V 6 bases and J 1 base; bases outside gene matches: 6. The CDR3 spans 15 residues. Germline V lookup: CDR1 MNHEY, CDR2 SMNVEV (reference sequence).

This clone was seen a single time. This chain links TRBV6-1 with TRBJ2-7; 8 positions agree with TRBD1. The J segment lost 0 bases and the V segment lost 7 bases, leaving 8 bases of the junction unmatched. Germline loops: CDR1 MNHNS, CDR2 SASEGT. CDR3 size: 15 residues. DNA of the CDR3: TGTGCCAGCACTAGAACAGGGGGAAGCTCCTACGAGCAGTACTTC. Protein: CASTRTGGSSYEQYF.

Points on this clone: Relative to the germline gene, one junction end is altered; a read error may explain this. The V call is TRBV11-2, the J call TRBJ2-1; 7 bases are a match to TRBD2. Looked up from germline, CDR1 is SGHAT and CDR2 is FQNNGV. This CDR3 spans 12 amino acids. CDR3 sequence (DNA): TGTGCCAGCAGCTTAATCGGCGGGGGAAGAATCTTC. Protein sequence: CASSLIGGGRIF.

The chain carries TRBV5-1 and TRBJ2-7; 7 nucleotides align to TRBD1. CDR1 is SGHRS, CDR2 YFSETQ, per germline. This CDR3 region has 14 residues. V lost 4 bases to trimming and J lost 2 bases; unmatched junction nucleotides: 6. In DNA form, the CDR3 reads TGCGCCAGCAGCCCGCAGGGGGTCCCCTACGAGCAGTACTTC. Encoded protein: CASSPQGVPYEQYF.

The gene calls are TRBV19 and TRBJ1-3; 7 nucleotides agree with TRBD1. The V gene's germline CDR1 is LNHDA and CDR2 SQIVND (reference sequence). CDR3 length equals 13 residues. J lost 5 bases, V lost 7 bases, and 5 bases had no gene match. CDR3 sequence (DNA): TGTGCCAGTACTGCACAGGGGAGAAACACCATATATTTT. It codes for CASTAQGRNTIYF.

V is TRBV6-1 and J is TRBJ2-1; D gene ambiguous. The germline V gene encodes CDR1 MNHNS and CDR2 SASEGT. This CDR3 is 15 amino acids long. V shed 2 bases and J shed 0 bases, with 8 bases lying between them. CDR3 loop: CASSENPSSYNEQFF. The CDR3 DNA follows: TGTGCCAGCAGTGAAAACCCGAGCTCCTACAATGAGCAGTTCTTC.

This chain connects TRBV7-9 to TRBJ1-1; 10 nucleotides line up with TRBD1. The CDR3 contains 13 residues. V lost 5 bases, J lost 6 bases, and 3 bases stayed unmatched. Germline V gene sequence: CDR1 SEHNR, CDR2 FQNEAQ (reference sequence). The chain's CDR3 is CASSRGTGAEAFF. CDR3 bases: TGTGCCAGCAGCCGAGGGACAGGGGCTGAAGCTTTCTTT.

The chain joins TRBV20-1 to TRBJ1-1; D is unclear. This CDR3 is built from 11 residues. In germline, CDR1 is DFQATT, CDR2 SNEGSKA (reference sequence). V lost 5 bases, J lost 1 base, and 5 bases lay in between. CDR3 coding DNA: TGCAGTGCTCGCAAGAACACTGAAGCTTTCTTT. Translation gives CSARKNTEAFF.

The chain recombines TRBV6-5 with TRBJ2-2, with D possibly TRBD2 on 6 matching bases. V dropped 0 bases and J dropped 5 bases, with 13 bases sitting between them. Germline assignment: CDR1 MNHEY and CDR2 SVGAGI. This CDR3 spans 16 amino acids. The CDR3 loop reads CASSYSRGAGTGELFF. CDR3 coding DNA: TGTGCCAGCAGTTACTCGAGAGGGGCGGGGACCGGGGAGCTGTTTTTT.